These 24 T cell receptor beta chains share one sample of origin, sequenced in a study of blood T cell repertoires in COVID-19. Measured with immunoSEQ multiplex PCR; TCRdb has only the in-frame clones, and not every one. The sample carries about 260,000 clones, more than 85% recorded once. Sequencing was done on a sample of peripheral blood. The receptors originated from a man between 18 and 35 years old with active or convalescent COVID-19.

This clone was seen a few times. This rearrangement joins TRBV28 to TRBJ1-4; 12 nucleotides line up with TRBD1. The V segment lost 5 bases and the J segment 8 bases; nucleotides outside the gene matches: 9. Germline CDR1 is MDHEN and CDR2 is SYDVKM. The CDR3 runs 16 residues. CDR3 nucleotides: TGTGCCAGCAGTCTAATCCCCGGGACAGGGGGCGAAAAACTGTTTTTT. Amino acid sequence: CASSLIPGTGGEKLFF.

This chain uses TRBV6-5 with TRBJ2-1, with 7 bases that match TRBD1. V lost 7 bases and J lost 14; bases outside the gene matches: 5. Germline V gives CDR1 MNHEY, CDR2 SVGAGI. CDR3 length equals 10 residues. CDR3 nucleotide sequence: TGTGCCAGCACCTACAGGGGCGAGTTCTTC. Residues: CASTYRGEFF.

This clone occurred a few times. The chain employs TRBV24-1 and TRBJ2-7, with D perhaps TRBD1 (5 bases). Trimming removed 10 bases at V and 2 bases at J, with 14 bases between. Germline V CDR1 and CDR2: KGHDR, SFDVKD. The CDR3 extends over 13 amino acids. CDR3 sequence: CATQGALTYEQYF. DNA of the CDR3: TGTGCCACTCAGGGTGCCCTAACCTACGAGCAGTACTTC.

The chain recombines TRBV15 with TRBJ2-3, with 7 nucleotides matching TRBD2. CDR1 is LNHNV, CDR2 YYDKDF, per germline (reference sequence). The V and J ends lost 3 bases and 5 bases, in that order; junction bases with no gene match: 8. CDR3 length: 15 amino acids. CDR3 nucleotide sequence: TGTGCCACCAGCAGCGGGGGGTACGCTAAAGATACGCAGTATTTT. It specifies CATSSGGYAKDTQYF.

The CDR3 DNA sequence: TGTGCCAGCAGGCCGACAGGGAATGAAAAACTGTTTTTT. Amino acid sequence: CASRPTGNEKLFF. The chain is built from TRBV12-3 or TRBV12-4 and TRBJ1-4; 7 bases match TRBD1. This CDR3 region has 13 residues. J lost 5 bases, V lost 6 bases, and 3 bases had no gene match.

V and J are TRBV6-5 and TRBJ2-1, with a weak D call TRBD1 (5 bases). The germline V gene encodes CDR1 MNHEY and CDR2 SVGAGI. The V gene lost 2 bases and the J gene lost 10 bases, with 12 bases spanning the gap. The CDR3 runs to 13 residues. Here the CDR3 DNA reads TGTGCCAGCAGTTACGCTAGATGGGGCGAGCAGTTCTTC. Translation: CASSYARWGEQFF.

The CDR3 nucleotides read TGTGCCAGCAGCTTCCTCGGGGGATTCAAGAATGAGCAGTTCTTC. Translated: CASSFLGGFKNEQFF. The chain combines TRBV14 with TRBJ2-1; possible D gene TRBD2, 6 bases. The germline CDR1 and CDR2 sequences are SGHDN and FVKESK. The CDR3 runs 15 residues. V was shortened by 5 bases and J by 7 bases, with 18 bases between the two germline ends.

The rearrangement links TRBV6-2 or TRBV6-3 to TRBJ2-2; 7 bases align to TRBD1. This CDR3 contains 17 residues. CDR1 is MNHEY, CDR2 SVGEGT, per germline. V gave up 4 bases and J gave up 6 bases; unmatched junction bases: 14. CDR3 sequence (DNA): TGTGCCAGCAGTTCTGTGACGCGACAGGGAAGTCCCGGGGAGCTGTTTTTT. As protein: CASSSVTRQGSPGELFF.

The rearrangement links TRBV28 to TRBJ2-2; D is unresolved. The CDR3 has 13 amino acids. V was shortened by 5 bases and J by 4 bases, with 8 bases between the two germline ends. CDR1 is MDHEN and CDR2 is SYDVKM in the germline V gene. CDR3 protein: CASSGPGTGELFF. CDR3 bases: TGTGCCAGCAGTGGGCCCGGCACCGGGGAGCTGTTTTTT.

The chain recombines TRBV10-3 with TRBJ1-1, with D perhaps TRBD1 (5 bases). V was trimmed by 10 bases and J by 11 bases, leaving 17 bases between them. This CDR3 contains 11 residues. Germline V gives CDR1 ENHRY, CDR2 SYGVKD. The CDR3: CATSLGVGAFF. In DNA form, the CDR3 reads TGTGCCACCTCGTTAGGGGTCGGGGCTTTCTTT.

This chain joins TRBV7-9 and TRBJ1-1; possibly TRBD1 for D (6 bases). The V end was cut by 4 bases, the J end by 11 bases, with 17 bases between. The germline V gene has CDR1 SEHNR and CDR2 FQNEAQ (reference sequence). This CDR3 spans 13 amino acids. This CDR3 reads CASSSEGGGYAFF. CDR3 nucleotide sequence: TGTGCCAGCAGCTCAGAAGGGGGTGGGTATGCTTTCTTT.

The chain joins TRBV24-1 to TRBJ1-2; 7 bases are a match to TRBD1. In germline, CDR1 is KGHDR, CDR2 SFDVKD. The CDR3 has 12 residues. J was trimmed by 7 bases and V by 6 bases; bases with no gene match: 4. The CDR3 DNA reads TGTGCCACCAGTCGACAGGGACGTGGCTACACCTTC. It yields the protein CATSRQGRGYTF.

The chain links TRBV6-5 to TRBJ2-6, with 7 positions matching TRBD2. Germline lookup yields CDR1 MNHEY and CDR2 SVGAGI. V lost 11 bases and J lost 2; bases outside the gene matches: 6. The CDR3 contains 14 residues. CDR3 sequence: CAGGGRTGANVLTF. CDR3 bases: TGTGCCGGGGGAGGGAGGACTGGGGCCAACGTCCTGACTTTC.

The V call is TRBV10-3, the J call TRBJ1-6; weak D call: TRBD1 (5 bases). Germline CDR1 is ENHRY and CDR2 is SYGVKD. The CDR3 covers 14 residues. V was clipped by 7 bases and J by 3 bases, with 10 bases between them. CDR3 nucleotides: TGTGCCATCAAGGACACACTCTATAATTCACCCCTCCACTTT. As protein: CAIKDTLYNSPLHF.

The CDR3 DNA reads TGTGCCAGCAGCCAAAAGACAGGGCCCCAAGAGACCCAGTACTTC. Translating it yields CASSQKTGPQETQYF. This sequence joins TRBV21-1 and TRBJ2-5; the D call TRBD1 from the table was never checked on the DNA. TRBV21-1 is a pseudogene. The CDR3 has 15 amino acids.

The J gene is TRBJ2-1, the V gene TRBV3-1 (or the pseudogene TRBV3-2), with TRBD2 identical over 12 bases. The CDR3 extends over 17 amino acids. Unmatched junction bases numbered 8, after V lost 4 bases and J lost 4 bases. Per germline, CDR1 LGHDT and CDR2 YNNKEL (reference sequence). The CDR3 region is CASSRRAGTSGYNEQFF. CDR3 bases: TGTGCCAGCAGCCGACGAGCCGGGACTAGCGGGTACAATGAGCAGTTCTTC.

The CDR3 bases are TGTGCCAGCTCACCCTACGAGTTGTATGGCTACACCTTC. Translated: CASSPYELYGYTF. The chain links TRBV18 to TRBJ1-2, with D hard to call. In germline, CDR1 is KGHSH, CDR2 LQKENI. This CDR3 contains 13 residues. With 3 bases removed from V and 5 bases from J, the gap between germline ends came to 10 bases.

The V call is TRBV6-5, the J call TRBJ1-3; unclear D gene. The V end was cut by 0 bases, the J end by 5 bases, with 14 bases between. From germline, CDR1 is MNHEY and CDR2 SVGAGI. This CDR3 region has 16 residues. The CDR3 here is CASSYSIQAGRNTIYF. In nucleotides, the CDR3 is TGTGCCAGCAGTTACTCAATCCAGGCGGGGAGAAACACCATATATTTT.

Comments on this clone: Other DNA sequences in the sample encode the same CDR3. DNA of the CDR3: TGTGCCAGCAGCTCAGGGTCATATGGCTACACCTTC. Its translation: CASSSGSYGYTF. The chain combines TRBV6-2 or TRBV6-3 with TRBJ1-2; tentative D call: TRBD1 (5 bases). With 6 bases removed from V and 5 bases from J, the gap between germline ends came to 10 bases. The CDR3 totals 12 residues. Germline lookup yields CDR1 MNHEY and CDR2 SVGEGT.

The rearrangement uses TRBV12-5 and TRBJ1-3; 9 bases match TRBD1. Per the germline V gene, CDR1 is LGHNT and CDR2 is FRNRAP. With V trimmed by 9 bases and J by 8 bases, 8 bases remained unmatched. The CDR3 is 13 residues long. The CDR3 DNA reads as TGTGCTAGCAAACAGGGGGCTTTGTACACCATATATTTT. Protein: CASKQGALYTIYF. Full variable domain (remainder filled in from reference TRBV12-5 and TRBJ1-3): DARVTQTPRHKVTEMGQEVTMRCQPILGHNTVFWYRQTMMQGLELLAYFRNRAPLDDSGMPKDRFSAEMPDATLATLKIQPSEPRDSAVYFCASKQGALYTIYFGEGSWLTVV.

The chain uses TRBV11-2 and TRBJ2-1, with 9 bases lining up with TRBD2. Looked up from germline, CDR1 is SGHAT and CDR2 is FQNNGV. The ends lost 1 base at V and 5 bases at J; junction bases unmatched: 12. This CDR3 is built from 18 residues. CDR3 residues: CASSLGSAGGELHNEQFF. CDR3 bases: TGTGCCAGCAGCTTAGGCTCTGCGGGAGGGGAGCTCCACAATGAGCAGTTCTTC.

This chain links TRBV5-6 with TRBJ2-1, with 8 bases matching TRBD1. The CDR3 length is 14 residues. V lost 0 bases and J lost 6; bases outside the gene matches: 2. In germline, CDR1 is SGHDT, CDR2 YYEEEE. For the CDR3, the DNA is TGTGCCAGCAGCTTGGGGACAGGGCCCAATGAGCAGTTCTTC. This codes for CASSLGTGPNEQFF.

The genes are TRBV10-3 and TRBJ1-3; D is undetermined. Trimming took off 7 bases at V and 0 bases at J, with 7 bases between the two ends. The CDR3 has 13 residues. Per germline, CDR1 ENHRY and CDR2 SYGVKD. CDR3 DNA: TGTGCCATCAACGGAGACTCTGGAAACACCATATATTTT. This gives the protein CAINGDSGNTIYF.

This chain uses TRBV4-3 with TRBJ2-1; D might be TRBD1 (6 bases). Germline V lookup: CDR1 LGHNA, CDR2 YSLEER. V gave up 0 bases and J gave up 3 bases, with 6 bases separating them. This CDR3 comprises 14 residues. The CDR3 is CASSQEDSYNEQFF. CDR3 DNA sequence: TGCGCCAGCAGCCAAGAGGACAGCTACAATGAGCAGTTCTTC.